The entry below gives a single T cell receptor beta chain sequence along with its context. This sample is drawn from a study of blood T cell repertoires in COVID-19. The CDR3 is 13 amino acids. The V gene's germline CDR1 is SGHNT and CDR2 YYREEE (reference sequence). Unmatched junction bases numbered 4, after V lost 0 bases and J lost 7 bases. Assay used: immunoSEQ multiplex PCR; TCRdb lists only in-frame clones, some missing. The repertoire consists of approximately 170,000 clones, with 85% to 95% occurring once and the leading ten covering roughly 2%. This chain joins TRBV5-4 and TRBJ2-7; TRBD1 agrees at 7 bases. The TCR was taken from a woman between 55 and 75 years old with COVID-19, enrolled during active disease. The material sequenced was peripheral blood. CDR3 in amino acids: CASSLEGGGEQYF. CDR3 bases: TGTGCCAGCAGCTTGGAAGGGGGCGGGGAGCAGTACTTC.